This T cell receptor beta chain derives from a study of T-cell reconstitution after alpha-beta-depleted transplantation in children. Library preparation (for TCRbeta) was performed with unique molecular identifiers. MiXCR, applied by TCRdb to the PCR reads, yields one record per CDR3 protein. The repertoire consists of roughly 200,000 distinct CDR3 sequences, with more than 12% occurring once and the leading ten covering 13%. V was shortened by 5 bases and J by 1 base, with 14 bases between the two germline ends. The CDR3 runs to 15 residues. Germline V gives CDR1 SGHAT, CDR2 FQDESV (reference sequence).

The gene calls are TRBV11-1 and TRBJ2-5; D gene uncertain. Sequenced here: PBMCs from the stem cell graft donor, sampled from the stem cell graft. The TCR was taken from a human donor who donated a stem cell graft to a child with acute lymphoblastic leukemia. CDR3 nucleotide sequence: TGTGCCAGCAGCCCTGAGGTTGGAAGCCAAGAGACCCAGTACTTC. It encodes CASSPEVGSQETQYF.